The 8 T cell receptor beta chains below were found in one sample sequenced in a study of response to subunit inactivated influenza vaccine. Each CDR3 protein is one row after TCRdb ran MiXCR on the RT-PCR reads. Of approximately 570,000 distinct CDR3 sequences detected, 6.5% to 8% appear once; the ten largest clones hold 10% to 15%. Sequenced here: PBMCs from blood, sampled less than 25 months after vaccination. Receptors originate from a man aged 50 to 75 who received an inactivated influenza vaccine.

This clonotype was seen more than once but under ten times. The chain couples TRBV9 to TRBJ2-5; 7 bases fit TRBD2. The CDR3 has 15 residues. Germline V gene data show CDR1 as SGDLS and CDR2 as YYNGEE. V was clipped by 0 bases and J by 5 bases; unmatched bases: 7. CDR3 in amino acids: CASSVGGGSKETQYF. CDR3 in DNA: TGTGCCAGCAGCGTAGGGGGCGGGAGCAAGGAGACCCAGTACTTC.

CDR3 residues: CASPGPGVNEQFF. As DNA, the CDR3 is TGTGCCAGCCCGGGTCCTGGGGTGAATGAGCAGTTCTTC. J is TRBJ2-1 and V is TRBV2; no clear D. The CDR3 length is 13 residues. Germline V CDR1 and CDR2: SNHLY, FYNNEI. Between the trimmed V and J ends, which lost 8 bases and 7 bases, there was a span of 15 bases.

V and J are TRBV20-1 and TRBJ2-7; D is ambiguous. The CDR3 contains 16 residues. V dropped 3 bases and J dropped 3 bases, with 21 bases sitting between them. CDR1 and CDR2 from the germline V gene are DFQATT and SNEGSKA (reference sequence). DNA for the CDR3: TGCAGTGCTAGTAGGCCTCCAGGAGTCTTTGGCTACGAGCAGTACTTC. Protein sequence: CSASRPPGVFGYEQYF.

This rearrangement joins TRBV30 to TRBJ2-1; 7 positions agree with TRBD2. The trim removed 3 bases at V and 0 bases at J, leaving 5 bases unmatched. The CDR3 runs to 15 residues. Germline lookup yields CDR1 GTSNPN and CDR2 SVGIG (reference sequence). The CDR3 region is CAWRRTRSSYNEQFF. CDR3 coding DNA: TGTGCCTGGAGGAGGACTAGAAGCTCCTACAATGAGCAGTTCTTC.

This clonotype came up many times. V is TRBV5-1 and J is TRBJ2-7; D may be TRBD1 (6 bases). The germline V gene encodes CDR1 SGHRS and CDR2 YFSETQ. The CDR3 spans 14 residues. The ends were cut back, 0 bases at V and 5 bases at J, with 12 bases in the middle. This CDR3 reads CASSLDPTGNEQYF. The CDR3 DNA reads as TGCGCCAGCAGCTTGGACCCAACAGGGAACGAGCAGTACTTC.

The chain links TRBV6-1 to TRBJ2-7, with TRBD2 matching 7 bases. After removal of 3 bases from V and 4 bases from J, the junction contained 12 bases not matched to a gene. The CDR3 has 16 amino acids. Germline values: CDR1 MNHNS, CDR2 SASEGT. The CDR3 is CASSEVGLPGGYEQYF. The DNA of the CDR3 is TGTGCCAGCAGTGAGGTGGGGCTTCCCGGGGGGTACGAGCAGTACTTC.

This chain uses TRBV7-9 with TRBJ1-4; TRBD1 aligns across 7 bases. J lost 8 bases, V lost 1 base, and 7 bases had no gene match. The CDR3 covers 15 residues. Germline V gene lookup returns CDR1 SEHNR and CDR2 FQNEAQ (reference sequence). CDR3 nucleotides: TGTGCCAGCAGCTTAGTAGGGGGCGAGGCGGAAAAACTGTTTTTT. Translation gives CASSLVGGEAEKLFF.

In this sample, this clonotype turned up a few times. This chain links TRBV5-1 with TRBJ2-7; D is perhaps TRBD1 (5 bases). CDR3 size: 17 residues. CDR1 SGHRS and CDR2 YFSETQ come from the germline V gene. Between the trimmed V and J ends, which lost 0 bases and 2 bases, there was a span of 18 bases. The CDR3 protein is CASSLALPSRAPYEQYF. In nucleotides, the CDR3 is TGCGCCAGCAGCTTGGCCTTACCAAGCAGGGCGCCCTACGAGCAGTACTTC. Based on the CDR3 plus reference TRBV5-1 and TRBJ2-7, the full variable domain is KAGVTQTPRYLIKTRGQQVTLSCSPISGHRSVSWYQQTPGQGLQFLFEYFSETQRNKGNFPGRFSGRQFSNSRSEMNVSTLELGDSALYLCASSLALPSRAPYEQYFGPGTRLTVT.